This paragraph covers one T cell receptor beta chain sequence. Its matching antigen is unknown. CD4+ T cells from unexposed donors were obtained before the COVID-19 pandemic (2011-2018). After roughly ten days of culture, CD4+ T cells were isolated. Data came from immunoSEQ multiplex PCR; TCRdb stores just in-frame clones and leaves some out. The table records roughly 19,000 clones, over 70% of them present only once. The record originates from a study of CD4 T cells in relation to SARS-CoV-2 and coronaviruses. Study summary: TCR beta CDR3s were sequenced after approximately ten-day antigen culture of PBMCs. The negative reference was HIV-1 Nef peptide pool or peptide-free culture. Shared crossreactive spike epitopes were mapped to their HLA restriction.

Germline values: CDR1 DFQATT, CDR2 SNEGSKA (reference sequence). V lost 7 bases and J lost 5, with 9 bases in between. The CDR3 length is 11 residues. The genes are TRBV20-1 and TRBJ2-1; D remains ambiguous. Sequencing used CD4+ T cells from PBMCs, cultured in vitro. This TCR was sampled from a human donor in good health. CDR3 DNA sequence: TGCAGTGTCGGACGGGACAATGAGCAGTTCTTC. It encodes CSVGRDNEQFF.